A selection of T cell receptor beta chains follows, all from one sample in a study of blood T cell repertoires in COVID-19. Assay used: immunoSEQ multiplex PCR; TCRdb lists only in-frame clones, some missing. The sample includes about 140,000 clones, 80% to 85% of them seen just once. Sequenced input: peripheral blood. The source is a woman aged 55-69 years with acute or convalescent COVID-19. Each CDR3 is given with its conserved first and last residue. A D gene is named only where the DNA matches it firmly. The size field is filled for only some rows; it gives once, few, many or a size class.

cdr3_aa	cdr3_nt	clone_size	d_call	j_call	v_call
CASRGLAVNTGELFF	TGCGCCAGCAGGGGACTAGCGGTGAACACCGGGGAGCTGTTTTTT	few	TRBD2	TRBJ2-2	TRBV5-1
CASSLSQVLYGYTF	TGTGCCAGCAGCTTATCCCAGGTTCTCTATGGCTACACCTTC	.	.	TRBJ1-2	TRBV7-2
CASSPEAQGTNTEAFF	TGCGCCAGCAGCCCGGAGGCACAGGGGACGAACACTGAAGCTTTCTTT	few	TRBD1	TRBJ1-1	TRBV4-1
CASSESGQGVPEAF	TGTGCCAGCAGTGAATCAGGACAGGGGGTCCCTGAGGCCTTC	.	TRBD1	TRBJ1-2	TRBV6-1
CASSAQTGGAAGTQYF	TGTGCCAGCAGCGCCCAAACAGGGGGCGCGGCAGGGACCCAGTACTTC	.	TRBD1	TRBJ2-5	TRBV9
CASRPTTSDTQYF	TGTGCCAGCAGGCCGACTACCTCAGATACGCAGTATTTT	.	.	TRBJ2-3	TRBV7-3
CASSLLPRTGSSYEQYF	TGTGCCAGCAGCTTACTTCCAAGGACAGGGAGCTCCTACGAGCAGTACTTC	.	TRBD1	TRBJ2-7	TRBV7-9
CASSVGVGRDGYTF	TGTGCCAGCAGCGTAGGAGTAGGGAGGGATGGCTACACCTTC	.	.	TRBJ1-2	TRBV9
CASSWPDYNQPQHF	TGTGCCAGCAGTTGGCCGGACTATAATCAGCCCCAGCATTTT	.	.	TRBJ1-5	TRBV28
CASSIIAGSYEQYF	TGTGCCAGTAGTATTATAGCGGGCTCCTACGAGCAGTACTTC	.	TRBD2	TRBJ2-7	TRBV19
CASSDRGLNTEAFF	TGCGCCAGCAGCGACAGGGGACTGAACACTGAAGCTTTCTTT	.	TRBD1	TRBJ1-1	TRBV4-1
CASSQETGTNSPLHF	TGTGCCAGCAGCCAAGAGACAGGGACGAATTCACCCCTCCACTTT	.	TRBD1	TRBJ1-6	TRBV4-2
CASSYGQTYEQYF	TGTGCCAGCAGTTACGGGCAGACCTACGAGCAGTACTTC	once	.	TRBJ2-7	TRBV6-5
CASSLHPTGGVGGYTF	TGTGCCAGCAGTTTACATCCGACAGGGGGCGTAGGTGGCTACACCTTC	.	TRBD1	TRBJ1-2	TRBV2
CASSSGVHEQYF	TGTGCCAGCAGCTCTGGAGTCCACGAGCAGTACTTC	.	.	TRBJ2-7	TRBV28
CASSLSGLAVSDTQYF	TGTGCCAGCAGCTTATCGGGACTAGCGGTTTCAGATACGCAGTATTTT	.	TRBD2	TRBJ2-3	TRBV7-8
CASSARGGFSSPLHF	TGTGCCAGCAGCGCCCGAGGGGGTTTTTCTTCACCCCTCCACTTT	.	.	TRBJ1-6	TRBV5-8
CASSLGLGNTGELFF	TGTGCCAGCAGCTTAGGTCTAGGGAACACCGGGGAGCTGTTTTTT	.	.	TRBJ2-2	TRBV11-3
CASSPPFWEKNTGELFF	TGTGCCAGCTCACCACCGTTCTGGGAGAAGAACACCGGGGAGCTGTTTTTT	few	.	TRBJ2-2	TRBV18
CASSQERTTGVTGELFF	TGTGCCAGCAGCCAAGAGAGAACCACAGGGGTCACCGGGGAGCTGTTTTTT	.	TRBD1	TRBJ2-2	TRBV3-1/TRBV3-2
CSVEEQMNTEAFF	TGCAGCGTTGAGGAGCAAATGAACACTGAAGCTTTCTTT	.	.	TRBJ1-1	TRBV29-1
CASSHGGIQENYGYTF	TGCGCCAGCAGCCACGGGGGGATACAGGAGAACTATGGCTACACCTTC	.	.	TRBJ1-2	TRBV5-1
CASSLGMTGGSYEQYF	TGTGCCAGCAGCTTGGGTATGACAGGGGGGTCCTACGAGCAGTACTTC	few	TRBD1	TRBJ2-7	TRBV11-1
CASSTQQGLYQPQHF	TGTGCCAGCAGTACACAGCAGGGCCTCTATCAGCCCCAGCATTTT	few	.	TRBJ1-5	TRBV28
CASSQDSRNQPQHF	TGCGCCAGCAGCCAAGACAGTCGCAATCAGCCCCAGCATTTT	.	.	TRBJ1-5	TRBV4-1
CAISERRVNQPQHF	TGTGCCATCAGTGAGCGCAGGGTCAATCAGCCCCAGCATTTT	.	.	TRBJ1-5	TRBV10-3
CATSDMGTGPKSDTQYF	TGTGCCACCAGTGATATGGGGACAGGGCCAAAGTCAGATACGCAGTATTTT	.	TRBD1	TRBJ2-3	TRBV24-1
CASSLSGTDTQYF	TGTGCCAGCAGCCTTAGCGGTACAGATACGCAGTATTTT	.	.	TRBJ2-3	TRBV7-7
CASSYSTPFGDHGYTF	TGTGCCAGCAGTTACTCGACCCCTTTCGGGGATCACGGCTACACCTTC	.	.	TRBJ1-2	TRBV6-5
CASRGRLIGHEQYF	TGTGCCAGCAGGGGGCGGCTAATCGGACACGAGCAGTACTTC	.	.	TRBJ2-7	TRBV28
CATSDPSRSSTDTQYF	TGTGCCACCAGTGACCCGTCGCGTTCTAGCACAGATACGCAGTATTTT	.	.	TRBJ2-3	TRBV24-1
CASSFRQGANEKLFF	TGTGCCAGCAGCTTCCGACAGGGGGCTAATGAAAAACTGTTTTTT	once	TRBD1	TRBJ1-4	TRBV7-2
CASSSTPLNEKLFF	TGTGCCAGCAGCTCGACACCACTTAATGAAAAACTGTTTTTT	.	.	TRBJ1-4	TRBV7-9
CASTWDRTYEQYF	TGTGCCAGCACATGGGACAGGACCTACGAGCAGTACTTC	.	TRBD1	TRBJ2-7	TRBV18
CASRRDLSNTGELFF	TGTGCCAGCAGGCGGGACTTATCGAACACCGGGGAGCTGTTTTTT	.	.	TRBJ2-2	TRBV27
CASSFFGGGQPQHF	TGTGCCAGCAGTTTCTTCGGGGGAGGACAGCCCCAGCATTTT	.	.	TRBJ1-5	TRBV27
CASSPGLAVIYGGELFF	TGTGCCAGCAGCCCTGGACTAGCGGTGATTTATGGCGGGGAGCTGTTTTTT	few	TRBD2	TRBJ2-2	TRBV6-2/TRBV6-3
CASSPPGGSPLHF	TGTGCCAGCAGCCCGCCCGGGGGTTCACCCCTCCACTTT	.	.	TRBJ1-6	TRBV3-1/TRBV3-2
CASSPKSGRGEETQYF	TGTGCCAGCAGCCCCAAGAGCGGGAGAGGAGAAGAGACCCAGTACTTC	once	TRBD2	TRBJ2-5	TRBV7-9
CASSPSGWVEQYF	TGTGCCAGCTCCCCTAGCGGGTGGGTCGAGCAGTACTTC	.	TRBD2	TRBJ2-7	TRBV9
CASSHRQGTNYGYTF	TGTGCCAGCAGTCACCGACAGGGTACTAACTATGGCTACACCTTC	.	TRBD1	TRBJ1-2	TRBV28
CAWRRPGQGMETQYF	TGTGCCTGGAGGAGACCGGGACAGGGGATGGAGACCCAGTACTTC	.	TRBD1	TRBJ2-5	TRBV30
CASSIRGGAAGELFF	TGTGCCAGCAGCATACGAGGGGGCGCGGCCGGGGAGCTGTTTTTT	.	TRBD1	TRBJ2-2	TRBV3-1/TRBV3-2
CASSLRLAGGRNEQFF	TGTGCCAGCAGTTTACGGTTAGCGGGAGGCCGGAATGAGCAGTTCTTC	.	TRBD2	TRBJ2-1	TRBV28
CASSPDPGLAGRSTDTQYF	TGTGCCAGCAGCCCCGATCCGGGACTAGCGGGGCGTAGCACAGATACGCAGTATTTT	.	TRBD2	TRBJ2-3	TRBV7-3
CASSPWDINTDTQYF	TGCGCCAGCAGCCCTTGGGACATCAACACAGATACGCAGTATTTT	.	.	TRBJ2-3	TRBV4-1
CASSLAGGEKLFF	TGTGCCAGCAGCTTAGCAGGGGGTGAAAAACTGTTTTTT	.	.	TRBJ1-4	TRBV7-9
CAAGEGSYNSPLHF	TGTGCCGCCGGAGAGGGCTCCTATAATTCACCCCTCCACTTT	.	.	TRBJ1-6	TRBV3-1/TRBV3-2
CASRPPSSGANVLTF	TGTGCCAGCAGACCACCGAGCTCTGGGGCCAACGTCCTGACTTTC	.	.	TRBJ2-6	TRBV6-5
CSVSGRVVYNEQFF	TGCAGCGTGAGCGGGAGGGTTGTCTACAATGAGCAGTTCTTC	.	TRBD2	TRBJ2-1	TRBV29-1
CASSYSDRGTNYGYTF	TGTGCCAGCAGTTACTCGGACAGGGGAACTAACTATGGCTACACCTTC	.	TRBD1	TRBJ1-2	TRBV6-2/TRBV6-3
CAWSPGLNTEAFF	TGTGCCTGGAGCCCCGGGTTGAACACTGAAGCTTTCTTT	.	.	TRBJ1-1	TRBV30
CASSPLAGSYEQYF	TGTGCCAGCAGTCCTCTAGCGGGTTCCTACGAGCAGTACTTC	.	TRBD2	TRBJ2-7	TRBV28